Below are 29 T cell receptor beta chains sequenced from a single sample in a study of cytomegalovirus exposure and HLA in healthy donors. 60 Vbeta and 13 Jbeta primers were used in PCR. Measured with immunoSEQ multiplex PCR; TCRdb has only the in-frame clones, and not every one. Of roughly 100,000 clones in the sample, around 60% are singletons; the top ten hold around 4.8%. The sample consisted of PBMCs. These receptors were collected from a human donor in good health.

This chain connects TRBV15 to TRBJ2-7, with D possibly being TRBD1 (5 bases). Deletions cut 2 bases from V and 2 bases from J, with 19 bases between. The germline V gene encodes CDR1 LNHNV and CDR2 YYDKDF (reference sequence). This CDR3 spans 17 amino acids. In DNA, the CDR3 is TGTGCCACCAGCAGACCTTTCAACAGGAAGGATACCTACGAGCAGTACTTC. This translates into CATSRPFNRKDTYEQYF.

This sequence joins TRBV28 and TRBJ1-2; 9 bases agree with TRBD1. V shed 5 bases and J 8 bases; nucleotides not matched to a gene: 6. CDR1 MDHEN and CDR2 SYDVKM come from the germline V gene. CDR3 length: 13 residues. The CDR3 bases are TGTGCCAGCAGTGAAGGACAGGGGAGGGGCTACACCTTC. Translating it yields CASSEGQGRGYTF.

Comments on this clone: One end of the junction is discordant with germline, which a read error may explain. The sample carries other DNA sequences with the same CDR3. This chain's CDR3 is CASSGSGSLSYEQYF. The CDR3 DNA is TGCGCCAGCAGCGGTAGCGGGAGCCTTAGTTACGAGCAGTACTTC. The V gene is TRBV25-1, the J gene TRBJ2-7; 9 bases are shared with TRBD2. This CDR3 is built from 15 residues. Germline V gives CDR1 MGHDK, CDR2 SYGVNS.

The chain joins TRBV30 to TRBJ2-1; the D gene is possibly TRBD2 (5 bases). V was clipped by 7 bases and J by 0 bases, with 10 bases between them. From germline, CDR1 is GTSNPN and CDR2 SVGIG (reference sequence). This CDR3 region has 13 residues. This chain's CDR3 is CASTRVSYNEQFF. CDR3 nucleotides: TGTGCCTCAACTAGAGTCTCCTACAATGAGCAGTTCTTC. Based on the CDR3 plus reference TRBV30 and TRBJ2-1, the full variable domain is SQTIHQWPATLVQPVGSPLSLECTVEGTSNPNLYWYRQAAGRGLQLLFYSVGIGQISSEVPQNLSASRPQDRQFILSSKKLLLSDSGFYLCASTRVSYNEQFFGPGTRLTVL.

This clone was counted only a few times. The chain is built from TRBV11-3 and TRBJ1-1; D may be TRBD1 (6 bases). The CDR3 length is 14 residues. Germline values: CDR1 SGHNT, CDR2 YENEEA. Trimming shortened V by 3 bases and J by 0 bases, and 8 bases separated the two germline ends. Here the CDR3 reads CASSLGALNTEAFF. In nucleotides, the CDR3 is TGTGCCAGCAGCTTGGGGGCTCTGAACACTGAAGCTTTCTTT. Full variable domain (outside the CDR3, taken from reference TRBV11-3 and TRBJ1-1): EAGVVQSPRYKIIEKKQPVAFWCNPISGHNTLYWYLQNLGQGPELLIRYENEEAVDDSQLPKDRFSAERLKGVDSTLKIQPAELGDSAVYLCASSLGALNTEAFFGQGTRLTVV.

The chain combines TRBV5-1 with TRBJ1-4; a weak D match, TRBD1 (5 bases). Trimming pared 2 bases from V and 6 bases from J, leaving 11 bases between. This CDR3 contains 14 residues. The germline V gene has CDR1 SGHRS and CDR2 YFSETQ. In DNA form, the CDR3 reads TGCGCCAGCAGCTTTTATTTAGGGGATGAAAAACTGTTTTTT. It yields the protein CASSFYLGDEKLFF.

This clone showed up just once. The chain uses TRBV15 and TRBJ2-3; 8 bases fit TRBD1. From germline, CDR1 is LNHNV and CDR2 YYDKDF (reference sequence). The CDR3 contains 14 residues. The V segment lost 6 bases and the J segment 3 bases; nucleotides outside the gene matches: 5. The DNA for the CDR3 is TGTGCCACCAGAATTGACAGGGGAACAGATACGCAGTATTTT. Translated: CATRIDRGTDTQYF.

This clone was recorded only once. The rearrangement uses TRBV6-4 and TRBJ1-2; 9 nucleotides align to TRBD1. J was trimmed by 3 bases and V by 6 bases; bases with no gene match: 11. The CDR3 runs 16 residues. Germline CDR1 and CDR2: MRHNA and SNTAGT. The CDR3 bases are TGTGCCAGCAGACGCACCCCGGGACAGGGAGACTATGGCTACACCTTC. Translated, it gives CASRRTPGQGDYGYTF.

This clone came up once. The chain combines TRBV12-5 with TRBJ2-7; 8 bases are a match to TRBD1. The germline CDR1 and CDR2 sequences are LGHNT and FRNRAP. V lost 3 bases, J lost 3 bases, and 4 bases stayed unmatched. The CDR3 spans 14 residues. DNA for the CDR3: TGTGCTAGTGGTTTCGCGGACAGGGACTACGAGCAGTACTTC. This codes for CASGFADRDYEQYF. The whole variable domain, filled in from reference TRBV12-5 and TRBJ2-7, reads DARVTQTPRHKVTEMGQEVTMRCQPILGHNTVFWYRQTMMQGLELLAYFRNRAPLDDSGMPKDRFSAEMPDATLATLKIQPSEPRDSAVYFCASGFADRDYEQYFGPGTRLTVT.

This chain uses TRBV2 with TRBJ2-5, with TRBD1 matching 9 bases. Per the germline V gene, CDR1 is SNHLY and CDR2 is FYNNEI. The CDR3 is made up of 14 amino acids. Trimming removed 2 bases from V and 5 bases from J; junction bases left unmatched: 3. Here the CDR3 reads CASSETGGGETQYF. As DNA, the CDR3 is TGTGCCAGCAGTGAAACAGGGGGCGGGGAGACCCAGTACTTC.

This clone was counted between two and nine times. V and J are TRBV6-6 and TRBJ2-7; D uncertain. The CDR3 is 15 amino acids. The V end was cut by 0 bases, the J end by 0 bases, with 9 bases between. Germline CDR1 reads MNHNY; CDR2 reads SVGAGI (reference sequence). The CDR3 DNA is TGTGCCAGCAGTTACTCTGGCAGCGTCTCCTACGAGCAGTACTTC. This sequence encodes CASSYSGSVSYEQYF.

The chain uses TRBV18 and TRBJ1-1; no clear D. CDR3 length equals 11 residues. V was cut by 5 bases and J by 3 bases, with 4 bases left in between. From germline, CDR1 is KGHSH and CDR2 LQKENI. The DNA for the CDR3 is TGTGCCAGCTCATTATACACTGAAGCTTTCTTT. Translated: CASSLYTEAFF.

The V call is TRBV19, the J call TRBJ2-1; 13 nucleotides match TRBD2. The junction had 9 bases not matched to a gene; V was cut back by 3 bases and J by 10 bases. CDR1 and CDR2 (germline): LNHDA, SQIVND (reference sequence). The CDR3 loop spans 16 amino acids. The DNA for the CDR3 is TGTGCCAGTAGTATGCGGACTAGCGGGAGTAGAGTGGAGCAGTTCTTC. It is translated as CASSMRTSGSRVEQFF. Full variable domain (missing parts from reference TRBV19 and TRBJ2-1): DGGITQSPKYLFRKEGQNVTLSCEQNLNHDAMYWYRQDPGQGLRLIYYSQIVNDFQKGDIAEGYSVSREKKESFPLTVTSAQKNPTAFYLCASSMRTSGSRVEQFFGPGTRLTVL.

The genes are TRBV15 and TRBJ1-2; 7 bases map to TRBD1. Germline V gene data show CDR1 as LNHNV and CDR2 as YYDKDF (reference sequence). V lost 8 bases, J lost 5 bases, and 8 bases stayed unmatched. The CDR3 totals 13 residues. DNA for the CDR3: TGTGCCACCCAGCAGGGGACAGCTTATGGCTACACCTTC. Its translation: CATQQGTAYGYTF.

This chain joins TRBV15 and TRBJ2-2, with 11 bases that match TRBD2. From germline, CDR1 is LNHNV and CDR2 YYDKDF (reference sequence). V trimming: 6 bases; J trimming: 4 bases; junction bases outside the gene matches: 10. The CDR3 has 17 amino acids. This CDR3 is CATRALLAGEFTGELFF. The DNA of the CDR3 is TGTGCCACCAGAGCCCTACTAGCGGGAGAATTCACCGGGGAGCTGTTTTTT.

J is TRBJ1-1 and V is TRBV5-8; possibly TRBD1 for D (6 bases). V lost 6 bases to trimming and J lost 5 bases, with 17 bases between them. The CDR3 loop spans 14 amino acids. Looked up from germline, CDR1 is SGHTS and CDR2 is YDEGEE. The chain's CDR3 is CASISVLGGTEAFF. The CDR3 region has the DNA TGTGCCAGCATATCCGTTTTAGGGGGAACTGAAGCTTTCTTT.

This clone was recorded only once. The chain uses TRBV4-1 and TRBJ2-1; TRBD2 agrees at 14 bases. The V segment lost 3 bases and the J segment 8 bases; nucleotides outside the gene matches: 3. The CDR3 spans 15 residues. Germline-derived CDR1 and CDR2 are MGHRA and YSYEKL. CDR3 DNA sequence: TGCGCCAGCAGCCAGGGACTAGCGGGAGTTGATGAGCAGTTCTTC. Its translation is CASSQGLAGVDEQFF.

This clone was observed a few times. This specimen includes other DNA sequences encoding the same CDR3. V is TRBV18 and J is TRBJ1-5, with 7 nucleotides matching TRBD1. The CDR3 loop spans 15 amino acids. Germline values: CDR1 KGHSH, CDR2 LQKENI. The J segment lost 3 bases and the V segment lost 6 bases, leaving 8 bases of the junction unmatched. CDR3 coding DNA: TGTGCCAGCTCCCCCGGGCAGGGGGTCAATCAGCCCCAGCATTTT. As protein: CASSPGQGVNQPQHF.

The chain uses TRBV9 and TRBJ1-4; TRBD1 matches at 10 bases. Unmatched junction bases numbered 8, after V lost 4 bases and J lost 5 bases. Germline V lookup: CDR1 SGDLS, CDR2 YYNGEE. This CDR3 is 16 amino acids long. This CDR3 is CASSPGTGVGNEKLFF. CDR3 bases: TGTGCCAGCAGCCCCGGGACAGGGGTCGGAAATGAAAAACTGTTTTTT.

This clone was detected a few times. This chain links TRBV6-1 with TRBJ2-3; 9 bases fit TRBD2. Germline CDR1 reads MNHNS; CDR2 reads SASEGT. Trimming took 1 base from V and 1 from J; bases not matched to a gene: 0. CDR3 length equals 15 residues. The chain's CDR3 is CASSEGLAGTDTQYF. As DNA, the CDR3 is TGTGCCAGCAGTGAAGGACTAGCGGGCACAGATACGCAGTATTTT.

This clone was found once. The V gene is TRBV5-5, the J gene TRBJ2-7, with no clear D. V was pared by 4 bases and J by 0 bases, with 8 bases between. Germline CDR1 SGHKS, CDR2 YYEKEE (reference sequence). This CDR3 comprises 13 residues. The CDR3 here is CASSLGSSYEQYF. Here the CDR3 DNA reads TGTGCCAGCAGCCTAGGAAGCTCCTACGAGCAGTACTTC.

J is TRBJ1-4 and V is TRBV5-1, with 7 bases that match TRBD1. The V segment lost 3 bases and the J segment 2 bases; nucleotides outside the gene matches: 4. The germline V gene has CDR1 SGHRS and CDR2 YFSETQ. The CDR3 extends over 15 amino acids. The CDR3 is CASSWTTGTNEKLFF. The CDR3 nucleotides are TGCGCCAGCAGCTGGACGACAGGGACTAATGAAAAACTGTTTTTT.

The genes are TRBV7-9 and TRBJ1-1; perhaps TRBD1 as D (5 bases). V was clipped by 1 base and J by 10 bases, with 13 bases between them. The CDR3 runs to 13 residues. Germline V lookup: CDR1 SEHNR, CDR2 FQNEAQ (reference sequence). The CDR3 loop reads CASSLDSQGIAFF. In DNA, the CDR3 is TGTGCCAGCAGCTTAGATTCGCAGGGAATAGCTTTCTTT.

This chain links TRBV4-1 with TRBJ2-7; D is uncertain. Germline values: CDR1 MGHRA, CDR2 YSYEKL. The germline V and J ends were trimmed by 0 bases and 0 bases, with 12 bases remaining between them. CDR3 length: 16 amino acids. The CDR3 loop is CASSQDILRSSYEQYF. CDR3 bases: TGCGCCAGCAGCCAAGATATCCTGAGAAGCTCCTACGAGCAGTACTTC.

This clone was detected only a few times. The gene calls are TRBV25-1 and TRBJ2-1; tentatively, D is TRBD2 (6 bases). Trimming pared 5 bases from V and 6 bases from J, leaving 14 bases between. The CDR3 length is 14 residues. Germline CDR1 and CDR2: MGHDK and SYGVNS. CDR3 protein: CASSPPGAGNEQFF. The CDR3 region has the DNA TGTGCCAGCAGTCCCCCCGGAGCGGGCAATGAGCAGTTCTTC.

The table lists this clone with a count of one. The chain recombines TRBV6-5 with TRBJ2-1; 8 bases align to TRBD1. CDR3 length: 15 amino acids. With 6 bases clipped from V and 1 base from J, the junction kept 5 bases outside the gene matches. In germline, CDR1 is MNHEY, CDR2 SVGAGI. CDR3 region: CASSLDRASYNEQFF. CDR3 sequence (DNA): TGTGCCAGCAGCCTGGACAGGGCATCCTACAATGAGCAGTTCTTC.

This clone has just one count. The chain joins TRBV7-6 to TRBJ2-1, with TRBD2 as a possible D gene (6 bases). Trimming removed 7 bases from V and 7 bases from J, with 8 bases in between. This CDR3 contains 11 residues. Germline V gene data show CDR1 as SGHVS and CDR2 as FNYEAQ. The CDR3 sequence: CASKRGNEQFF. CDR3 nucleotides: TGTGCCAGCAAACGGGGGAATGAGCAGTTCTTC.

The CDR3 here is CASSLYGGGNEQFF. The DNA of the CDR3 is TGTGCCAGCAGTTTATACGGCGGGGGCAATGAGCAGTTCTTC. The genes are TRBV27 and TRBJ2-1, with 7 bases aligning to TRBD2. CDR3 length equals 14 residues. Germline loops: CDR1 MNHEY, CDR2 SMNVEV (reference sequence). V was pared by 1 base and J by 6 bases, with 3 bases of the junction left unmatched.

V gene TRBV6-4 combines with J gene TRBJ2-1; D unclear. There are 17 residues in the CDR3. Germline CDR1 MRHNA, CDR2 SNTAGT. The V gene lost 2 bases and the J gene lost 0 bases, with 14 bases spanning the gap. CDR3 DNA: TGTGCCAGCAGTGACGGCGATAGCTCTCTCTCCTACAATGAGCAGTTCTTC. Protein product: CASSDGDSSLSYNEQFF.